Following are 21 T cell receptor beta chains from one sample sequenced in a study of blood T cell repertoires in COVID-19. Assay used: immunoSEQ multiplex PCR; TCRdb lists only in-frame clones, some missing. This sample has 250,000 or so clones, with almost 85% found just once. The sequenced sample was peripheral blood. The receptor source for this set is a woman of 80 years or more with acute or convalescent COVID-19.

The chain carries TRBV6-1 and TRBJ2-7; TRBD2 aligns across 7 bases. This CDR3 comprises 12 residues. Germline values: CDR1 MNHNS, CDR2 SASEGT. V was clipped by 3 bases and J by 11 bases; unmatched bases: 7. This CDR3 is CASSEGGGKEYF. In nucleotides, the CDR3 is TGTGCCAGCAGTGAGGGGGGGGGAAAGGAGTACTTC.

The chain couples TRBV7-2 to TRBJ2-7; perhaps TRBD1 as D (6 bases). V gave up 3 bases and J gave up 6 bases, with 15 bases separating them. Germline-derived CDR1 and CDR2 are SGHTA and FQGNSA. The CDR3 spans 14 residues. The CDR3 spells CASSFGLQGREQYF. For the CDR3, the DNA is TGTGCCAGCAGCTTTGGATTACAGGGCCGCGAGCAGTACTTC.

V usage is TRBV28 and J usage is TRBJ1-4; D is possibly TRBD1 (6 bases). CDR1 and CDR2 from the germline V gene are MDHEN and SYDVKM. V shed 6 bases and J shed 0 bases, with 11 bases lying between them. This CDR3 is built from 15 residues. CDR3: CASREDSPTNEKLFF. CDR3 sequence (DNA): TGTGCCAGCAGGGAGGACAGTCCAACTAATGAAAAACTGTTTTTT.

The DNA of the CDR3 is TGTGCCATCAGTTTTGCCGGGACTGGGGATTCACCCCTCCACTTT. Protein: CAISFAGTGDSPLHF. This chain uses TRBV10-3 with TRBJ1-6; D might be TRBD1 (5 bases). The CDR3 loop spans 15 amino acids. Trimming took 5 bases from V and 8 from J, leaving 16 bases between them. The germline V gene encodes CDR1 ENHRY and CDR2 SYGVKD.

This clone was picked up a small number of times. This chain uses TRBV28 with TRBJ1-2, with D maybe TRBD1 (6 bases). The CDR3 has 14 amino acids. Deletions cut 5 bases from V and 5 bases from J, with 15 bases between. CDR1 is MDHEN and CDR2 is SYDVKM in the germline V gene. The CDR3 DNA reads as TGTGCCAGCAGTCGGGGGGGGCAGAAGTATGGCTACACCTTC. This encodes CASSRGGQKYGYTF.

The chain employs TRBV9 and TRBJ2-1, with a tentative D call TRBD2 (5 bases). CDR3 length: 15 residues. Germline-derived CDR1 and CDR2 are SGDLS and YYNGEE. V lost 0 bases and J 8 bases, leaving 15 bases between the germline ends. CDR3 region: CASSVDTGGWDEQFF. In nucleotides, the CDR3 is TGTGCCAGCAGCGTAGATACGGGCGGGTGGGATGAGCAGTTCTTC. Drawing the rest from reference TRBV9 and TRBJ2-1, the complete variable domain is DSGVTQTPKHLITATGQRVTLRCSPRSGDLSVYWYQQSLDQGLQFLIQYYNGEERAKGNILERFSAQQFPDLHSELNLSSLELGDSALYFCASSVDTGGWDEQFFGPGTRLTVL.

Comment on this clone: The same CDR3 is also encoded by other DNA sequences in this sample. V and J are TRBV5-1 and TRBJ1-2, with D perhaps matching TRBD1 (6 bases). With 0 bases removed from V and 3 bases from J, the gap between germline ends came to 6 bases. The V gene's germline CDR1 is SGHRS and CDR2 YFSETQ. This CDR3 is built from 13 residues. CDR3 DNA sequence: TGCGCCAGCAGCTTGGAGGGGGACTATGGCTACACCTTC. This gives the protein CASSLEGDYGYTF.

The chain has TRBV14 and TRBJ1-3; perhaps TRBD1 as D (6 bases). Trimming left V 0 bases short and J 0 bases short, with 12 bases between. Germline V lookup: CDR1 SGHDN, CDR2 FVKESK. This CDR3 is 17 amino acids long. CDR3 loop: CASSQDPRGGSGNTIYF. CDR3 bases: TGTGCCAGCAGCCAAGATCCGAGAGGGGGCTCTGGAAACACCATATATTTT.

This rearrangement joins TRBV6-5 to TRBJ1-1; D is possibly TRBD1 (5 bases). The CDR3 consists of 14 residues. Germline values: CDR1 MNHEY, CDR2 SVGAGI. Trimming removed 7 bases from V and 1 base from J, with 13 bases in between. The CDR3 loop is CASTMMQGNTEAFF. DNA of the CDR3: TGTGCCAGCACCATGATGCAGGGGAACACTGAAGCTTTCTTT.

The chain combines TRBV11-2 with TRBJ2-1, with D tentatively TRBD1 (6 bases). Trimming stripped 2 bases from V and 7 bases from J, with 9 bases between. Germline CDR1 reads SGHAT; CDR2 reads FQNNGV. This CDR3 is built from 13 residues. This CDR3 is CASSLLQGNEQFF. In DNA form, the CDR3 reads TGTGCCAGCAGCTTATTACAGGGTAATGAGCAGTTCTTC.

The genes are TRBV4-1 and TRBJ2-7; 9 nucleotides align to TRBD1. The J segment lost 6 bases and the V segment lost 4 bases, leaving 13 bases of the junction unmatched. The CDR3 covers 16 residues. Germline CDR1 reads MGHRA; CDR2 reads YSYEKL. This CDR3 is CASSRDRDSPTAEQYF. The DNA of the CDR3 is TGCGCCAGCAGCCGGGACAGGGATTCCCCTACGGCCGAGCAGTACTTC.

The chain couples TRBV11-2 to TRBJ1-1, with TRBD1 as a possible D gene (5 bases). With 0 bases removed from V and 1 base from J, the gap between germline ends came to 12 bases. The CDR3 spans 16 residues. The germline gives CDR1 SGHAT, CDR2 FQNNGV. CDR3: CASSLDRAGQNTEAFF. The CDR3 DNA reads as TGTGCCAGCAGCTTAGATCGGGCAGGGCAGAACACTGAAGCTTTCTTT.

The CDR3 here is CASSLQGIYGYTF. The CDR3, as DNA: TGTGCCAGCAGTTTACAGGGGATCTATGGCTACACCTTC. V gene TRBV28 combines with J gene TRBJ1-2; TRBD1 is a possible D gene (6 bases). Germline CDR1 reads MDHEN; CDR2 reads SYDVKM. The CDR3 spans 13 residues. V was pared by 2 bases and J by 4 bases, with 8 bases between.

The chain is built from TRBV7-8 and TRBJ1-1; a weak D match, TRBD1 (6 bases). This CDR3 has 13 amino acids. V was pared by 5 bases and J by 4 bases, with 11 bases between. Per the germline V gene, CDR1 is SGHVS and CDR2 is FQNEAQ. In nucleotides, the CDR3 is TGTGCCAGCAGCAGCGGACAGTTCACTGAAGCTTTCTTT. Translated, it gives CASSSGQFTEAFF.

This sequence joins TRBV5-6 and TRBJ1-1, with TRBD1 identical over 7 bases. Germline CDR1 SGHDT, CDR2 YYEEEE. J was trimmed by 5 bases and V by 7 bases; bases with no gene match: 8. CDR3 size: 13 residues. CDR3 nucleotides: TGTGCCAGCCGCGTACAGGGGTTTACTGAAGCTTTCTTT. Protein product: CASRVQGFTEAFF.

The chain uses TRBV19 and TRBJ2-7; 10 bases agree with TRBD1. With 5 bases clipped from V and 6 bases from J, the junction kept 4 bases outside the gene matches. The CDR3 is made up of 13 amino acids. Germline V gives CDR1 LNHDA, CDR2 SQIVND (reference sequence). The CDR3 sequence: CASSLRTGGEQYF. The DNA for the CDR3 is TGTGCCAGTAGTCTTCGGACAGGGGGCGAGCAGTACTTC.

The rearrangement joins TRBV5-8 to TRBJ2-5, with TRBD1 matching 8 bases. The germline V gene has CDR1 SGHTS and CDR2 YDEGEE. Germline trimming cut 0 bases from V and 0 bases from J; bases unmatched to any gene: 4. The CDR3 covers 16 residues. CDR3 in amino acids: CASSLAGTGYQETQYF. The CDR3 DNA sequence: TGTGCCAGCAGCTTGGCCGGGACAGGTTACCAAGAGACCCAGTACTTC. The whole variable domain, remainder taken from reference TRBV5-8 and TRBJ2-5, is EAGVTQSPTHLIKTRGQQATLRCSPISGHTSVYWYQQALGLGLQFLLWYDEGEERNRGNFPPRFSGRQFPNYSSELNVNALELEDSALYLCASSLAGTGYQETQYFGPGTRLLVL.

J is TRBJ2-1 and V is TRBV18; TRBD1 might be the D (5 bases). Per germline, CDR1 KGHSH and CDR2 LQKENI. The CDR3 is 16 residues long. Trimming pared 5 bases from V and 0 bases from J, leaving 14 bases between. The CDR3 protein is CASSGNRSPSYNEQFF. CDR3 sequence (DNA): TGTGCCAGCTCAGGAAACAGGTCCCCCTCCTACAATGAGCAGTTCTTC.

The gene calls are TRBV27 and TRBJ2-2; 7 bases line up with TRBD1. Looked up from germline, CDR1 is MNHEY and CDR2 is SMNVEV (reference sequence). The junction had 2 bases not matched to a gene; V was cut back by 4 bases and J by 0 bases. This CDR3 has 15 residues. The DNA of the CDR3 is TGTGCCAGCAGTTCGGGACAGACGAACACCGGGGAGCTGTTTTTT. Its translation: CASSSGQTNTGELFF.

The V and J genes are TRBV5-6 and TRBJ2-3, with 13 bases identical to TRBD2. The V and J ends lost 0 bases and 2 bases, in that order; junction bases with no gene match: 6. The CDR3 loop spans 18 amino acids. Germline lookup yields CDR1 SGHDT and CDR2 YYEEEE. The CDR3 DNA reads TGTGCCAGCAGCTTGGCCACAACTAGCGGGGGGGCCACAGATACGCAGTATTTT. Its translation: CASSLATTSGGATDTQYF.

The gene calls are TRBV30 and TRBJ2-1; 10 bases fit TRBD2. CDR1 and CDR2 (germline): GTSNPN, SVGIG (reference sequence). The CDR3 has 14 residues. The trim removed 3 bases at V and 8 bases at J, leaving 7 bases unmatched. CDR3 protein: CAWSELAGSDEQFF. The DNA of the CDR3 is TGTGCCTGGAGCGAACTAGCGGGATCGGATGAGCAGTTCTTC.